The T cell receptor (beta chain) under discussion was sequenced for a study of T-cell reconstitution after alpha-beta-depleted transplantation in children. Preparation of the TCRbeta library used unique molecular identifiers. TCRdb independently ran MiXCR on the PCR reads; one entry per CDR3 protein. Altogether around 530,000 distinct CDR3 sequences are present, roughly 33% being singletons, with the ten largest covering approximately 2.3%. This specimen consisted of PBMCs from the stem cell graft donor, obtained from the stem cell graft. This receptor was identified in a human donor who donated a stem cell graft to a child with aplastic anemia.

The CDR3 DNA follows: TGTGCCAGTACCCGGGGGGGTAACTATGGCTACACCTTC. The encoded protein is CASTRGGNYGYTF. The gene calls are TRBV19 and TRBJ1-2; the D gene is possibly TRBD1 (5 bases). The V and J ends lost 7 bases and 1 base respectively, with 10 bases between them. The CDR3 contains 13 residues. Germline CDR1 reads LNHDA; CDR2 reads SQIVND (reference sequence). The full variable domain, completed using reference TRBV19 and TRBJ1-2, is DGGITQSPKYLFRKEGQNVTLSCEQNLNHDAMYWYRQDPGQGLRLIYYSQIVNDFQKGDIAEGYSVSREKKESFPLTVTSAQKNPTAFYLCASTRGGNYGYTFGSGTRLTVV.